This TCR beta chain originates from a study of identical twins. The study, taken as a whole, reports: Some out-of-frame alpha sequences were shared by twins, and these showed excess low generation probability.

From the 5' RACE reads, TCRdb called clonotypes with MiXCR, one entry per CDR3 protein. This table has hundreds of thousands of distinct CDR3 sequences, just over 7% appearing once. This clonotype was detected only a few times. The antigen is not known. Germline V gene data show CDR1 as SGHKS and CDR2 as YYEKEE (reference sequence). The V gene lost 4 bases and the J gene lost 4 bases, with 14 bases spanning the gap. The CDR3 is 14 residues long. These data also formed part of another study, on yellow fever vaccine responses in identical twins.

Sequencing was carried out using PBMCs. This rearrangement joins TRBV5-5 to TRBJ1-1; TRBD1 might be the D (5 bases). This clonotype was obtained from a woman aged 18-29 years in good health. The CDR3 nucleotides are TGTGCCAGCAGCCGAACGGGACCATTCACTGAAGCTTTCTTT. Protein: CASSRTGPFTEAFF.